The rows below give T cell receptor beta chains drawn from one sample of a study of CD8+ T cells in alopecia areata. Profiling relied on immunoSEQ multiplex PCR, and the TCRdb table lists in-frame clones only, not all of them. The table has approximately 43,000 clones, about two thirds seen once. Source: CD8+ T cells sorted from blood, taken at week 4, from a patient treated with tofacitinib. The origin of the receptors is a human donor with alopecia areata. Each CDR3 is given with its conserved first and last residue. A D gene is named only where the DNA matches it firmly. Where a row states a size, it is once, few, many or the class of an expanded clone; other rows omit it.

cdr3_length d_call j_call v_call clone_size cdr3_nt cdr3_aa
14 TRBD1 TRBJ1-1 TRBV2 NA TGTGCCAGCAGTGAAAAGGGGGCAAACACTGAAGCTTTCTTT CASSEKGANTEAFF
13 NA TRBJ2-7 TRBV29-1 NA TGCAGCGTTGGGGGGGGCGACACCTACGAGCAGTACTTC CSVGGGDTYEQYF
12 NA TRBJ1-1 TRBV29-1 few TGCAGCGTTGAGGGGCAGAACACTGAAGCTTTCTTT CSVEGQNTEAFF
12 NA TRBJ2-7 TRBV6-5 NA TGTGCCAGCAGTAGGGGAGCTAACGAGCAGTACTTC CASSRGANEQYF
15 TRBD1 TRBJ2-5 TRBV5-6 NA TGTGCCAGCAGCCGAAGGACAGGGGGGCAAGAGACCCAGTACTTC CASSRRTGGQETQYF
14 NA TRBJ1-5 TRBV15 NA TGTGCCACCAGCAGAGACAGGACCGGGCAGCCCCAGCATTTT CATSRDRTGQPQHF
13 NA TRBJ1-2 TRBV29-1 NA TGCAGCGTTGATTGGGCCAGAGACTATGGCTACACCTTC CSVDWARDYGYTF
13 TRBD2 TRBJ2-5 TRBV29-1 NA TGCAGCGTTGCTGGGACTAGCGCGGAGACCCAGTACTTC CSVAGTSAETQYF
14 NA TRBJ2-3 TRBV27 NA TGTGCCAGCAGTTGGACTCCCAGCACAGATACGCAGTATTTT CASSWTPSTDTQYF
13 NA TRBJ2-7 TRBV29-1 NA TGCAGCGCCGAATTAGACAGCTCCTACGAGCAGTACTTC CSAELDSSYEQYF
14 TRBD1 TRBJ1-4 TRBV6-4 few TGTGCCAGCAGTCTGGGACAGGGGGTAGAAAAACTGTTTTTT CASSLGQGVEKLFF
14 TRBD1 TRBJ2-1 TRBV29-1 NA TGCAGCGTCCCCCGGGGGACAGGGAAAGGGGAGCAGTTCTTC CSVPRGTGKGEQFF
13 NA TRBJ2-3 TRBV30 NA TGTGCCTGGAGTCTCGGAGGCACAGATACGCAGTATTTT CAWSLGGTDTQYF
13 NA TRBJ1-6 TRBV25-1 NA TGTGCCAGCAGTGATGGAGGAGCGCTACCCCTCCACTTT CASSDGGALPLHF
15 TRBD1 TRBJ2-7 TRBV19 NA TGTGCCAGTAGTATAGGGAGACAGGGACCCTACGAGCAGTACTTC CASSIGRQGPYEQYF
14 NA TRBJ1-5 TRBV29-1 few TGCAGCGTTGAAGATGACGGTCCCAATCAGCCCCAGCATTTT CSVEDDGPNQPQHF
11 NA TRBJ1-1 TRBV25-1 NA TGTGCCAGCAGTACTGGCACTGAAGCTTTCTTT CASSTGTEAFF
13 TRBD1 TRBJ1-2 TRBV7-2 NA TGTGCCATCCAGACAGGGTCGAACTATGGCTACACCTTC CAIQTGSNYGYTF
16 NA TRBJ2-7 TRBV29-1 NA TGCAGCGCCAGGGGGGCAGGGAAGACGCCCGAATACGAGCAGTACTTC CSARGAGKTPEYEQYF
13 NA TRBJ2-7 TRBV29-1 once TGCAGCGTTGAAGATTCGGGCTCCTACGAGCAGTACTTC CSVEDSGSYEQYF
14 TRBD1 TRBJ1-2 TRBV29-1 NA TGCAGCGTTGAAGGGACAGGTTCCCCAAAAGGCTACACCTTC CSVEGTGSPKGYTF
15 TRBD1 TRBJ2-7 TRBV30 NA TGTGCCTGGAGTGCCGGACAGGGACCATCCTACGAGCAGTACTTC CAWSAGQGPSYEQYF
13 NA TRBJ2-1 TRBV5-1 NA TGCGCCAGCAGCCCCGAAGGGTCGGATGAGCAGTTCTTC CASSPEGSDEQFF
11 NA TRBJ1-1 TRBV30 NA TGTGCCTGGAGTGTCGGGACTGAAGCTTTCTTT CAWSVGTEAFF
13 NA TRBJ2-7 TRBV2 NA TGTGCCAGCTCGGGACTGAGCTCCTACGAGCAGTACTTC CASSGLSSYEQYF
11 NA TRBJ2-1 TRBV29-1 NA TGCAGCGTTGTCGCCCGCAATGAGCAGTTCTTC CSVVARNEQFF
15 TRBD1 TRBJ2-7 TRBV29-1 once TGCAGCGTTAGAAGGGAGGACAGGGGGCGATACGAGCAGTACTTC CSVRREDRGRYEQYF
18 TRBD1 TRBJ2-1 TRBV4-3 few TGCGCCAGCAGCCAAGTAGCCGGACAGGGAGGCCCTGACAATGAGCAGTTCTTC CASSQVAGQGGPDNEQFF
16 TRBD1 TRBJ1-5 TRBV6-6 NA TGTGCCAGCAGTTACGGGTCAGGGGGCGAGAATCAGCCCCAGCATTTT CASSYGSGGENQPQHF
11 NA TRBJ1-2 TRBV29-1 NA TGCAGCGTCCGGGACGGACTTGGCTACACCTTC CSVRDGLGYTF
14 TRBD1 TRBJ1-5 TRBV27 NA TGTGCCAGCAGTTTGGGACAGGGGATGCAGCCCCAGCATTTT CASSLGQGMQPQHF
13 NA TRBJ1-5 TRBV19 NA TGTGCCAGTAGTATAAGTGGCAATCAGCCCCAGCATTTT CASSISGNQPQHF
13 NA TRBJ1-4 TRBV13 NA TGTGCCAGCAGCTTAGGCCGGACCCAAAAACTGTTTTTT CASSLGRTQKLFF
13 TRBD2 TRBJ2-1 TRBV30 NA TGTGCCTGGAGTACTACTAGCGTAAATGAGCAGTTCTTC CAWSTTSVNEQFF
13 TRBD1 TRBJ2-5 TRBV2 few TGTGCCAGCACAACAGGGGACCAACGAACCCAGTACTTC CASTTGDQRTQYF
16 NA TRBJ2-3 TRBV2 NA TGTGCCAGCAGGAGTTGGGGACCCGATAGGCCAGATACGCAGTATTTT CASRSWGPDRPDTQYF
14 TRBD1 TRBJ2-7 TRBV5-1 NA TGCGCCAGCAGCCTCGGACAGGGGGCCTACGAGCAGTACTTC CASSLGQGAYEQYF
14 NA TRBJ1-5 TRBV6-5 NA TGTGCCAGCAAGAGGACCGAGGCGGACCAGCCCCAGCATTTT CASKRTEADQPQHF
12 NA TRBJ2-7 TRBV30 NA TGTGCCTGGAACCCAGGGTCAAGCGAGCAGTACTTC CAWNPGSSEQYF
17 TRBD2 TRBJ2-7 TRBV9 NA TGTGCCAGCAGCTCACAACCGGGACTAGCGGGGAACTACGAGCAGTACTTC CASSSQPGLAGNYEQYF
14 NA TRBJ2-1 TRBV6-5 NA TGTGCCAGCTGCTCCGGGCGGGGCGACAATGAGCAGTTCTTC CASCSGRGDNEQFF
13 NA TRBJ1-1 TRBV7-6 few TGTGCCAGCAGCTTTGGTCCTGACACTGAAGCTTTCTTT CASSFGPDTEAFF
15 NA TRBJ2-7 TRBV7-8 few TGTGCCAGCAGGCTAGATGGGACCTACTCCTACGAGCAGTACTTC CASRLDGTYSYEQYF
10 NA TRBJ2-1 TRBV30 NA TGTGCCTGGAGACACAATGAGCAGTTCTTC CAWRHNEQFF
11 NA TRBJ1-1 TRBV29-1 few TGCAGCGTACAAGCGGGCACTGAAGCTTTCTTT CSVQAGTEAFF
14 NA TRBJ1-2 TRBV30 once TGTGCCTGGAGTAGCTGGCAGGACCTAGATGGCTACACCTTC CAWSSWQDLDGYTF